The rows below give T cell receptor beta chains drawn from one sample of a study of cytomegalovirus exposure and HLA in healthy donors. TCRdb's copy holds only in-frame clones and misses some; the assay was immunoSEQ multiplex PCR. The table lists under 200,000 clones, 86% of them singletons. Sequencing was performed on PBMCs. These receptor sequences come from a young woman in good health and CMV-seronegative. CDR3s include the opening cysteine and the closing phenylalanine or tryptophan. D genes are given only for firm matches. Not all rows give a size; the values are once, few, many and, for expanded clones, a class.

TRBV5-4	TRBD2	TRBJ2-7	NA	TGTGCCAGCAGCTTGGTAGGGACTAGCTTCGAGCAGTACTTC	CASSLVGTSFEQYF
TRBV10-3	NA	TRBJ2-1	NA	TGTGCCATCAGGGGCCACGGGGAGTCGAATGAGCAGTTCTTC	CAIRGHGESNEQFF
TRBV19	NA	TRBJ2-2	NA	TGTGCCAGTAGTGTCAGGGGTAACACCGGGGAGCTGTTTTTT	CASSVRGNTGELFF
TRBV6-4	NA	TRBJ1-2	NA	TGTGCCAGCAGTGACTCCGCACTAACCGAGAATAATGGCTACACCTTC	CASSDSALTENNGYTF
TRBV4-1	NA	TRBJ2-3	once	TGCGCCAGCAGCCCGGGGCCTAGCGGCACAGATACGCAGTATTTT	CASSPGPSGTDTQYF
TRBV30	TRBD2	TRBJ2-1	NA	TGTGCCTCCGGTACCGGGACTAATCTGTTCTTC	CASGTGTNLFF
TRBV2	NA	TRBJ2-7	NA	TGTGCCAGCAGTACTATCCGCGAGCAGTACTTC	CASSTIREQYF
TRBV7-9	NA	TRBJ2-5	NA	TGTGCCAGCAGCTTTTCTACTAGCATAGAGACCCAGTACTTC	CASSFSTSIETQYF
TRBV7-2	NA	TRBJ2-3	NA	TGTGCCAGCAGCCTCCGGGACTTAGGCACAGATACGCAGTATTTT	CASSLRDLGTDTQYF
TRBV7-9	NA	TRBJ2-2	NA	TGTGCCAGCAGCTGGGCTGGGACACCCGGGGAGCTGTTTTTT	CASSWAGTPGELFF
TRBV6-1	TRBD2	TRBJ2-1	NA	TGTGCCAGCATTTTGATAGCGGGGGAGAATGAGCAGTTCTTC	CASILIAGENEQFF
TRBV10-3	NA	TRBJ2-2	NA	TGTGCCATCAGACAGGGAGGGGACACCGGGGAGCTGTTTTTT	CAIRQGGDTGELFF
TRBV19	TRBD1	TRBJ2-2	NA	TGTGCCAGTAGTATAGCCCGGACAGGGATTAGGACCGGGGAGCTGTTTTTT	CASSIARTGIRTGELFF
TRBV7-8	NA	TRBJ1-1	NA	TGTGCCAGCAGCCAAAACCGACTGGGGAACACTGAAGCTTTCTTT	CASSQNRLGNTEAFF
TRBV4-3	TRBD2	TRBJ2-7	NA	TGCGCCAGCAGCCAAGATCGCGGGGGCTACGAGCAGTACTTC	CASSQDRGGYEQYF
TRBV5-8	TRBD2	TRBJ2-7	NA	TGTGCCAGCAGCTCCGGACTAGCGGGGGCTTGGCAGTACTTC	CASSSGLAGAWQYF
TRBV7-2	TRBD2	TRBJ2-3	NA	TGTGCCAGCAGGCGGACTAGCGGGTATACAGATACGCAGTATTTT	CASRRTSGYTDTQYF
TRBV15	NA	TRBJ1-2	NA	TGTGCCACCAGCAGAGATTGGGAGGCAAACTATGGCTACACCTTC	CATSRDWEANYGYTF
TRBV7-2	TRBD1	TRBJ2-7	NA	TGTGCCAGCAGCTTAGGACAGGGGGCGACCCACGAGCAGTACTTC	CASSLGQGATHEQYF
TRBV6-5	TRBD1	TRBJ1-1	NA	TGTGCCAGCAGCCGACAGGGAAAGGACACTGAAGCTTTCTTT	CASSRQGKDTEAFF
TRBV5-1	NA	TRBJ1-1	NA	TGCGCCAGCAGCTTGGCGAGGGGGAGATTGAACACTGAAGCTTTCTTT	CASSLARGRLNTEAFF
TRBV5-6	NA	TRBJ1-2	NA	TGTGCCAGCAGCCCCGGAGAACCGGGAGCTGGCTACACCTTC	CASSPGEPGAGYTF
TRBV5-1	TRBD2	TRBJ2-7	NA	TGCGCCAGCAGCTTTAGCGGGACTCGTTCCTACGAGCAGTACTTC	CASSFSGTRSYEQYF
TRBV7-8	TRBD1	TRBJ2-1	NA	TGTGCCAGCAGCTACGGACAGGTTTTGCACAATGAGCAGTTCTTC	CASSYGQVLHNEQFF
TRBV10-3	NA	TRBJ1-1	few	TGTGCCATCGGGTCAGGGGATAGGGCTGAAGCTTTCTTT	CAIGSGDRAEAFF
TRBV4-3	NA	TRBJ2-1	few	TGCGCCAGCAGCCCTCCGGGGGAGCCCATCAATGAGCAGTTCTTC	CASSPPGEPINEQFF
TRBV9	TRBD1	TRBJ2-7	NA	TGTGCCAGCAGCGACCCCGGGACAGGGTCTTACGAGCAGTACTTC	CASSDPGTGSYEQYF
TRBV7-2	NA	TRBJ2-7	NA	TGTGCCAGCAGCTTAGCGCTAGCGAGTACCTACGAGCAGTACTTC	CASSLALASTYEQYF
TRBV7-9	NA	TRBJ1-3	NA	TGTGCCAGCAGCTTACAAAACCCGGACACCATATATTTT	CASSLQNPDTIYF